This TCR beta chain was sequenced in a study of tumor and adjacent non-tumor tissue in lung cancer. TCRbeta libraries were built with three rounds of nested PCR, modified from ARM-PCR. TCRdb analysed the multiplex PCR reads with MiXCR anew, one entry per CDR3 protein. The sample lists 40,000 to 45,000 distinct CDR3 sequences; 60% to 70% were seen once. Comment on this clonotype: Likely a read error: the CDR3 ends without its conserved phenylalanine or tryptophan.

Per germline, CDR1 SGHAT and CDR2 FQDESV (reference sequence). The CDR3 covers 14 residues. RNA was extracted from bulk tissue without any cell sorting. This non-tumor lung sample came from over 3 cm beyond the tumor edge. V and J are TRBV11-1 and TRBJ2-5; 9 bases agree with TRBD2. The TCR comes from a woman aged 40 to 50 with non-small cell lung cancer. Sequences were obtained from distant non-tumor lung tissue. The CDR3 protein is CASSGRLAEETQYL. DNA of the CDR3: TGTGCCAGCAGCGGAAGACTAGCGGAAGAGACTCAGTACCTC.